Below are 10 T cell receptor beta chains sequenced from a single sample in a study of shared clonotypes between healthy human individuals (TCRdb year 2020). The receptor library was made with the immunoSEQ multiplex PCR assay. Drawn from immuneACCESS, this table holds only the in-frame rearrangements with V and J called that TCRdb kept. Clones are partly lost; checked studies trace under half to an unresolved V gene and leave the rest unexplained. Within this sample are 2.3 million or so clones, with just over 90% of them counted one time only. The top ten constitute about 0.41% of the sample. The sequencing sample was made of naive CD4+ T cells from PBMCs. The cell subset or site label for this specimen denotes: CD45RA+ positively selected. The receptors shown here come from a man between 18 and 35 years old in good health. Some clones in this sample may be carry-over from other donors' samples.

This clone came up once. Other DNA sequences within the sample encode an identical CDR3. The chain carries TRBV5-1 and TRBJ1-1; the D gene is possibly TRBD1 (5 bases). The V gene's germline CDR1 is SGHRS and CDR2 YFSETQ. This CDR3 is 14 amino acids long. V lost 4 bases and J 0 bases, leaving 10 bases between the germline ends. The CDR3 sequence is CASSPEGLNTEAFF. The CDR3 coding sequence is TGCGCCAGCAGCCCGGAGGGGCTGAACACTGAAGCTTTCTTT.

The V call is TRBV11-2, the J call TRBJ2-2; D is tentatively TRBD1 or TRBD2 (5 bases each). There are 17 residues in the CDR3. Trimming pared 6 bases from V and 4 bases from J, leaving 21 bases between. Germline V CDR1 and CDR2: SGHAT, FQNNGV. CDR3 in DNA: TGTGCCAGCAGATCCCTGAATCGGGAAAGGGGCACCGGGGAGCTGTTTTTT. Residues: CASRSLNRERGTGELFF.

This clone was counted between two and nine times. This chain joins TRBV18 and TRBJ2-2; the D is unclear. Trimming removed 3 bases from V and 7 bases from J, with 9 bases in between. Germline V lookup: CDR1 KGHSH, CDR2 LQKENI. CDR3 length: 13 amino acids. As DNA, the CDR3 is TGTGCCAGCTCACCTCTGATGGACGGGGAGCTGTTTTTT. Its protein is CASSPLMDGELFF.

The chain employs TRBV6-5 and TRBJ2-1; D uncertain. CDR1 MNHEY and CDR2 SVGAGI come from the germline V gene. The CDR3 length is 12 residues. V lost 4 bases to trimming and J lost 5 bases, with 6 bases between them. CDR3 amino acids: CASSLPNNEQFF. The CDR3 nucleotides read TGTGCCAGCAGTTTGCCCAACAATGAGCAGTTCTTC.

This sequence joins TRBV25-1 and TRBJ2-7; possible D gene TRBD1, 5 bases. Germline V gene lookup returns CDR1 MGHDK and CDR2 SYGVNS. The V end lost 8 bases, the J end lost 5 bases, and 19 bases lay between the germline ends. CDR3 length equals 14 residues. CDR3 sequence reads: CASSRSGKEHEQYF. The DNA of the CDR3 is TGTGCCAGCTCCCGATCAGGGAAGGAGCACGAGCAGTACTTC.

The V call is TRBV5-8, the J call TRBJ2-2; D is perhaps TRBD1 (6 bases). CDR3 size: 16 residues. Trimming cost V 4 bases and J 4 bases, with 17 bases left between them. The germline V gene encodes CDR1 SGHTS and CDR2 YDEGEE. In DNA form, the CDR3 reads TGTGCCAGCAGCCCCTGGACAGCCTCCAGCACCGGGGAGCTGTTTTTT. This sequence encodes CASSPWTASSTGELFF.

The J gene is TRBJ2-3, the V gene TRBV12-5; 7 bases agree with TRBD2. Trimming took 2 bases from V and 4 from J; bases not matched to a gene: 6. The CDR3 extends over 15 amino acids. In germline, CDR1 is LGHNT, CDR2 FRNRAP. The CDR3 sequence is CASGLSAGVADTQYF. The CDR3 DNA sequence: TGTGCTAGTGGTTTGAGTGCGGGAGTAGCAGATACGCAGTATTTT.

V gene TRBV6-6 combines with J gene TRBJ2-7; 8 positions match TRBD2. Germline CDR1 and CDR2: MNHNY and SVGAGI (reference sequence). The V and J ends lost 6 bases and 4 bases, in that order; junction bases with no gene match: 14. This CDR3 spans 16 amino acids. The CDR3: CASSLGGAGDLYEQYF. CDR3 nucleotide sequence: TGTGCCAGCAGCCTCGGTGGAGCGGGAGATCTGTACGAGCAGTACTTC.

The chain carries TRBV30 and TRBJ2-2, with D perhaps TRBD1 or TRBD2 (6 bases each). The CDR3 has 16 amino acids. V lost 6 bases to trimming and J lost 3 bases, with 20 bases between them. Germline V gene data show CDR1 as GTSNPN and CDR2 as SVGIG (reference sequence). The CDR3 region has the DNA TGTGCCTGCATCTGGAGGGGGTTTAGTGACACCGGGGAGCTGTTTTTT. Translation: CACIWRGFSDTGELFF.

Remarks on this clone: Other DNA sequences in the sample encode the same CDR3. This chain joins TRBV6-1 and TRBJ2-5; 8 nucleotides align to TRBD1. This CDR3 is 14 amino acids long. Germline values: CDR1 MNHNS, CDR2 SASEGT. Trimming at V came to 3 bases and at J to 2 bases, leaving 2 bases not matched to a gene. In DNA form, the CDR3 reads TGTGCCAGCAGTGAGACAGGGGTTCAAGAGACCCAGTACTTC. Translating it yields CASSETGVQETQYF.